This T cell receptor (beta chain) stems from a study of CD8 T cells in ankylosing spondylitis. TCRdb reanalysed the 5' RACE reads using MiXCR and keeps one entry per CDR3 protein. There are 250,000 to 350,000 distinct CDR3 sequences in the sample; 15% to 20% occur only once, and 7.8% lies in the top ten. This clonotype was seen many times. The germline V gene has CDR1 DFQATT and CDR2 SNEGSKA (reference sequence). The CDR3 extends over 14 amino acids. Trimming cost V 3 bases and J 3 bases; bases outside gene matches: 2. The source is a male donor with ankylosing spondylitis or in good health (not recorded which). Input material: blood, either unsorted or a sorted T cell fraction (not recorded which). J is TRBJ2-1 and V is TRBV20-1, with 10 bases matching TRBD1. The CDR3 reads CSASWDRGYNEQFF. CDR3 DNA sequence: TGCAGTGCTAGCTGGGACAGGGGCTACAATGAGCAGTTCTTC.